The clone carrying this T cell receptor (beta chain) was counted only a few times. Its antigen is not identified. Combining a sample-barcoded 5' primer with a J-beta primer mix, a second PCR ran for about 6 to 11 cycles. Every sample gave at least 3 million paired-end reads containing CDR3. TCRdb called the 5' RACE reads again in MiXCR, with one record for every CDR3 protein. The table records around 690,000 distinct CDR3 sequences, roughly 50% of them present only once. The data are from a study of blood T cells in healthy people across ages. Study results and limitations: Naive CD4+ cells and diversity were both higher in long-lived donors than in aged donors.

About 10 milliliters of peripheral blood were drawn from each donor into EDTA-treated tubes. The sample comprised blood. The sequence derives from a man aged 60 to 75 in good health.

The CDR3 region is CASSVGTSSYNEQFF. CDR3 in DNA: TGTGCCAGCAGTGTAGGGACGTCTTCCTACAATGAGCAGTTCTTC. The genes are TRBV25-1 and TRBJ2-1; D is tentatively TRBD1 or TRBD2 (5 bases each). V lost 4 bases and J lost 1, with 11 bases in between. This CDR3 has 15 residues. Germline CDR1 MGHDK, CDR2 SYGVNS.